Listed here are 31 T cell receptor beta chains from one sample, sequenced in a study of T cells in tuberculosis. After thawing and overnight rest, PBMC were stained with GMM-loaded CD1B tetramer, viability dye and anti-CD3 for sorting. The lipid loaded on the CD1B tetramers was C32 glucose monomycolate from Rhodococcus equi. Using immunoSEQ multiplex PCR, the repertoire was profiled, and TCRdb retains in-frame clones only, with some absent. The sample records about 58,000 clones, approximately 86% being singletons. Input material: CD1b-GMM tetramer-negative cells sorted from PBMCs. These receptors were obtained from an adult woman with latent tuberculosis.

V usage is TRBV7-2 and J usage is TRBJ2-7, with 10 bases lining up with TRBD1. CDR1 SGHTA and CDR2 FQGNSA come from the germline V gene. Trimming at V came to 5 bases and at J to 6 bases, leaving 7 bases not matched to a gene. The CDR3 sequence is 14 residues long. CDR3 DNA sequence: TGTGCCAGCAGCGCGACAGGGGGCGTTGGCGAGCAGTACTTC. This sequence encodes CASSATGGVGEQYF.

This rearrangement joins TRBV5-1 to TRBJ2-5; 16 nucleotides line up with TRBD2. Germline V gene sequence: CDR1 SGHRS, CDR2 YFSETQ. This CDR3 region has 16 residues. The V gene end was trimmed by 4 bases and the J gene end by 2 bases; junction bases not matched to a gene: 2. Written as DNA, the CDR3 is TGCGCCAGCAGCGGGGGACTAGCGGGGGGGCAAGAGACCCAGTACTTC. Its protein is CASSGGLAGGQETQYF.

Only a few counts were recorded for this clone. The rearrangement uses TRBV5-4 and TRBJ2-1; 14 bases line up with TRBD2. In germline, CDR1 is SGHNT, CDR2 YYREEE (reference sequence). Trimming cost V 4 bases and J 8 bases; bases outside gene matches: 8. The CDR3 runs 16 residues. CDR3 loop: CASSTGTSGRLDEQFF. In nucleotides, the CDR3 is TGTGCCAGCAGCACAGGGACTAGCGGGAGACTCGATGAGCAGTTCTTC. The variable domain in full, completed from reference TRBV5-4 and TRBJ2-1, reads ETGVTQSPTHLIKTRGQQVTLRCSSQSGHNTVSWYQQALGQGPQFIFQYYREEENGRGNFPPRFSGLQFPNYSSELNVNALELDDSALYLCASSTGTSGRLDEQFFGPGTRLTVL.

The V gene is TRBV6-5, the J gene TRBJ1-1; the D is unclear. Germline values: CDR1 MNHEY, CDR2 SVGAGI. With 0 bases removed from V and 0 bases from J, the gap between germline ends came to 8 bases. The CDR3 is 15 amino acids. The CDR3 is CASSYSAGMNTEAFF. CDR3 nucleotides: TGTGCCAGCAGTTACTCGGCGGGAATGAACACTGAAGCTTTCTTT.

The V and J genes are TRBV9 and TRBJ2-3; maybe TRBD2 (6 bases). Trimming pared 0 bases from V and 0 bases from J, leaving 8 bases between. Per germline, CDR1 SGDLS and CDR2 YYNGEE. The CDR3 sequence is 15 residues long. CDR3: CASSVVGTSTDTQYF. The CDR3 DNA is TGTGCCAGCAGCGTAGTGGGGACTAGCACAGATACGCAGTATTTT.

This chain uses TRBV18 with TRBJ1-2; 12 nucleotides line up with TRBD1. Germline-derived CDR1 and CDR2 are KGHSH and LQKENI. The V gene end was trimmed by 3 bases and the J gene end by 8 bases; junction bases not matched to a gene: 4. This CDR3 has 14 residues. The CDR3, as DNA: TGTGCCAGCTCACCGGGACAGGGGGCGTGGGGCTACACCTTC. Its protein product is CASSPGQGAWGYTF.

This chain connects TRBV7-2 to TRBJ2-7; D unclear. Germline V lookup: CDR1 SGHTA, CDR2 FQGNSA. V lost 4 bases to trimming and J lost 3 bases, with 10 bases between them. The CDR3 consists of 13 residues. The CDR3 coding sequence is TGTGCCAGCAGCTCCTTCCTATTCTACGAGCAGTACTTC. This encodes CASSSFLFYEQYF.

The CDR3 reads CANRRQARDNEQFF. CDR3 nucleotide sequence: TGTGCCAACCGCCGACAGGCCCGCGACAATGAGCAGTTCTTC. V usage is TRBV21-1 and J usage is TRBJ2-1; the table names TRBD1, a call not compared with the DNA. TRBV21-1 is described as a pseudogene. CDR3 size: 14 residues.

The chain carries TRBV4-2 and TRBJ1-1, with D perhaps matching TRBD1 (6 bases). The CDR3 contains 15 residues. CDR1 and CDR2 (germline): LGHNA, YNFKEQ. The germline V and J ends were trimmed by 4 bases and 0 bases, with 12 bases remaining between them. The CDR3 loop is CASSRLTGLNTEAFF. CDR3 bases: TGTGCCAGCAGCCGGCTCACAGGGCTGAACACTGAAGCTTTCTTT.

The chain employs TRBV2 and TRBJ1-1, with TRBD1 identical over 7 bases. Trimming removed 6 bases from V and 5 bases from J; junction bases left unmatched: 3. Germline V gene lookup returns CDR1 SNHLY and CDR2 FYNNEI. This CDR3 has 12 residues. CDR3 DNA sequence: TGTGCCAGCAGCGCGACAGGGACTGAAGCTTTCTTT. Amino acid sequence: CASSATGTEAFF.

The rearrangement joins TRBV7-8 to TRBJ2-2; D may be TRBD1 (6 bases). Trimming removed 3 bases from V and 5 bases from J, with 10 bases in between. The V gene's germline CDR1 is SGHVS and CDR2 FQNEAQ. The CDR3 consists of 14 residues. The CDR3 bases are TGTGCCAGCAGCTTTATAAGGGGGACCGGGGAGCTGTTTTTT. Translating gives CASSFIRGTGELFF.

This clone showed up just once. The rearrangement links TRBV7-9 to TRBJ1-1; the D is unclear. Germline V CDR1 and CDR2: SEHNR, FQNEAQ (reference sequence). This CDR3 contains 12 residues. Deletions cut 2 bases from V and 1 base from J, with 2 bases between. CDR3 protein: CASSLQNTEAFF. The CDR3 nucleotides read TGTGCCAGCAGCTTACAGAACACTGAAGCTTTCTTT.

The chain employs TRBV7-9 and TRBJ1-2, with D perhaps matching TRBD1 (5 bases). Germline CDR1 and CDR2: SEHNR and FQNEAQ (reference sequence). With 5 bases removed from V and 6 bases from J, the gap between germline ends came to 25 bases. CDR3 size: 17 residues. The chain's CDR3 is CASSPRTDSWSLNGYTF. The DNA of the CDR3 is TGTGCCAGCAGCCCCCGTACCGACAGCTGGAGCCTTAATGGCTACACCTTC. Filled out from reference TRBV7-9 and TRBJ1-2, the complete variable domain reads DTGVSQNPRHKITKRGQNVTFRCDPISEHNRLYWYRQTLGQGPEFLTYFQNEAQLEKSRLLSDRFSAERPKGSFSTLEIQRTEQGDSAMYLCASSPRTDSWSLNGYTFGSGTRLTVV.

V is TRBV5-1 and J is TRBJ2-2; a weak D match, TRBD1 (5 bases). Looked up from germline, CDR1 is SGHRS and CDR2 is YFSETQ. The ends were cut back, 0 bases at V and 1 base at J, with 7 bases in the middle. This CDR3 spans 15 amino acids. CDR3 sequence (DNA): TGCGCCAGCAGCTTGGTCCAGGGGAACACCGGGGAGCTGTTTTTT. Translating it yields CASSLVQGNTGELFF.

V and J are TRBV29-1 and TRBJ2-7, with D possibly matching TRBD2 (7 bases). V dropped 7 bases and J dropped 6 bases, with 19 bases sitting between them. Germline values: CDR1 SQVTM, CDR2 ANQGSEA. The CDR3 loop spans 13 amino acids. The CDR3 sequence is CSASGGGGREQYF. The CDR3 coding sequence is TGCAGCGCCTCCGGGGGCGGGGGCCGCGAGCAGTACTTC.

CDR3 coding DNA: TGTGCCAGTAGTATAACAGACAACTATGGCTACACCTTC. As protein: CASSITDNYGYTF. This chain joins TRBV19 and TRBJ1-2; no clear D. This CDR3 comprises 13 residues. The germline gives CDR1 LNHDA, CDR2 SQIVND (reference sequence). V lost 2 bases and J lost 2, with 6 bases in between.

The J gene is TRBJ1-3, the V gene TRBV4-2; D not certain. Germline loops: CDR1 LGHNA, CDR2 YNFKEQ. This CDR3 has 15 amino acids. Trimming took off 0 bases at V and 2 bases at J, with 8 bases between the two ends. CDR3 coding DNA: TGTGCCAGCAGCCAAGATTGGAGGGCTGGAAACACCATATATTTT. Translation: CASSQDWRAGNTIYF.

This clone was found once. The rearrangement uses TRBV27 and TRBJ2-7, with a tentative D call TRBD2 (5 bases). The germline V gene encodes CDR1 MNHEY and CDR2 SMNVEV (reference sequence). V gave up 4 bases and J gave up 4 bases, with 11 bases separating them. The CDR3 covers 13 residues. The CDR3 loop is CASSSRGTYEQYF. The CDR3 DNA follows: TGTGCCAGCAGTTCACGGGGAACGTACGAGCAGTACTTC.

The V and J genes are TRBV12-5 and TRBJ1-5, with 8 bases aligning to TRBD1. Trimming cost V 1 base and J 0 bases; bases outside gene matches: 5. Germline CDR1 LGHNT, CDR2 FRNRAP. The CDR3 totals 17 residues. The CDR3 coding sequence is TGTGCTAGTGGTTTGGACCAGGGGGCTTATAGCAATCAGCCCCAGCATTTT. Its translation: CASGLDQGAYSNQPQHF.

V usage is TRBV27 and J usage is TRBJ2-5; TRBD1 matches 7 bases. This CDR3 is 14 amino acids long. V dropped 6 bases and J dropped 1; count of bases not matched to a gene: 5. Germline CDR1 MNHEY, CDR2 SMNVEV (reference sequence). The CDR3 here is CASSDRDSQETQYF. CDR3 in DNA: TGTGCCAGCAGCGATCGGGACAGCCAAGAGACCCAGTACTTC.

The chain joins TRBV7-2 to TRBJ2-7; TRBD1 is a possible D gene (6 bases). The CDR3 runs to 16 residues. Trimming stripped 4 bases from V and 1 base from J, with 17 bases between. Germline CDR1 and CDR2: SGHTA and FQGNSA. CDR3 protein: CASSSKTGVRSYEQYF. The CDR3 DNA reads as TGTGCCAGCAGCTCTAAGACAGGAGTGAGGTCCTACGAGCAGTACTTC.

The gene calls are TRBV19 and TRBJ1-6; a possible D gene is TRBD1 (6 bases). This CDR3 has 15 residues. CDR1 LNHDA and CDR2 SQIVND come from the germline V gene (reference sequence). V was cut by 9 bases and J by 1 base, with 13 bases left in between. CDR3 nucleotides: TGTGCCAGCCAGGGGTTTTCGTCCTATAATTCACCCCTCCACTTT. Translated: CASQGFSSYNSPLHF.

This clone was seen just once. The V and J genes are TRBV5-1 and TRBJ2-1, with 7 bases fitting TRBD1. Germline CDR1 and CDR2: SGHRS and YFSETQ. This CDR3 has 16 residues. Trimming removed 0 bases from V and 1 base from J; junction bases left unmatched: 4. CDR3 sequence reads: CASSLGQGFSYNEQFF. The CDR3 bases are TGCGCCAGCAGCTTGGGACAGGGTTTTTCCTACAATGAGCAGTTCTTC. The variable domain in full, completed from reference TRBV5-1 and TRBJ2-1, reads KAGVTQTPRYLIKTRGQQVTLSCSPISGHRSVSWYQQTPGQGLQFLFEYFSETQRNKGNFPGRFSGRQFSNSRSEMNVSTLELGDSALYLCASSLGQGFSYNEQFFGPGTRLTVL.

V is TRBV6-1 and J is TRBJ2-7; a possible D gene is TRBD1 (5 bases). The CDR3 is 16 amino acids. Trimming took off 3 bases at V and 3 bases at J, with 18 bases between the two ends. From germline, CDR1 is MNHNS and CDR2 SASEGT. In DNA form, the CDR3 reads TGTGCCAGCAGTGACCCTCAGGACAAAGGCTTCTACGAGCAGTACTTC. Its protein is CASSDPQDKGFYEQYF.

The chain couples TRBV12-5 to TRBJ2-4, with D maybe TRBD1 (5 bases). Trimming pared 9 bases from V and 8 bases from J, leaving 17 bases between. The CDR3 has 13 residues. Germline assignment: CDR1 LGHNT and CDR2 FRNRAP. This CDR3 is CARTHRTLDIQYF. The CDR3 bases are TGTGCTAGGACCCACAGGACACTGGACATTCAGTACTTC.

The V gene is TRBV6-6, the J gene TRBJ2-2; no clear D. This CDR3 has 14 residues. Looked up from germline, CDR1 is MNHNY and CDR2 is SVGAGI (reference sequence). The V end was cut by 6 bases, the J end by 1 base, with 9 bases between. The CDR3 protein is CASRVTQNTGELFF. The CDR3 nucleotides read TGTGCCAGCAGGGTCACACAGAACACCGGGGAGCTGTTTTTT.

V and J are TRBV27 and TRBJ1-5; maybe TRBD1 (6 bases). V gave up 5 bases and J gave up 2 bases, with 16 bases separating them. The CDR3 runs to 16 residues. CDR1 is MNHEY and CDR2 is SMNVEV in the germline V gene (reference sequence). The CDR3 region has the DNA TGTGCCAGCAGTCAAAGCCTCAGGGGCGGCAATCAGCCCCAGCATTTT. As protein: CASSQSLRGGNQPQHF.

CDR3 sequence (DNA): TGCGCCAGCAGCCTCGGCGGGACCTACGAGCAGTACTTC. Amino acid sequence: CASSLGGTYEQYF. The rearrangement uses TRBV4-3 and TRBJ2-7; possible D gene TRBD2, 6 bases. Germline V gene sequence: CDR1 LGHNA, CDR2 YSLEER. The CDR3 is made up of 13 amino acids. Between the trimmed V and J ends, which lost 4 bases and 2 bases, there was a span of 9 bases.

This chain links TRBV19 with TRBJ1-2, with D possibly matching TRBD1 (6 bases). The germline V gene has CDR1 LNHDA and CDR2 SQIVND (reference sequence). V dropped 3 bases and J dropped 2 bases, with 13 bases sitting between them. The CDR3 covers 15 residues. In DNA form, the CDR3 reads TGTGCCAGTAGTATGTCGGGGACATTGAACTATGGCTACACCTTC. It is translated as CASSMSGTLNYGYTF.

The CDR3 reads CASSPPSNEQFF. The DNA for the CDR3 is TGTGCCAGTAGCCCCCCTTCGAATGAGCAGTTCTTC. The chain combines TRBV19 with TRBJ2-1, with D unclear. With 6 bases removed from V and 7 bases from J, the gap between germline ends came to 10 bases. Germline loops: CDR1 LNHDA, CDR2 SQIVND (reference sequence). CDR3 size: 12 residues.

The chain is built from TRBV7-9 and TRBJ1-1; TRBD1 is a possible D gene (5 bases). The CDR3 sequence is 13 residues long. Germline V gene data show CDR1 as SEHNR and CDR2 as FQNEAQ (reference sequence). The V and J ends lost 5 bases and 2 bases respectively, with 9 bases between them. CDR3 nucleotides: TGTGCCAGCAGCCAAACAGGTAACACTGAAGCTTTCTTT. Translation gives CASSQTGNTEAFF. The variable domain in full, completed from reference TRBV7-9 and TRBJ1-1, reads DTGVSQNPRHKITKRGQNVTFRCDPISEHNRLYWYRQTLGQGPEFLTYFQNEAQLEKSRLLSDRFSAERPKGSFSTLEIQRTEQGDSAMYLCASSQTGNTEAFFGQGTRLTVV.